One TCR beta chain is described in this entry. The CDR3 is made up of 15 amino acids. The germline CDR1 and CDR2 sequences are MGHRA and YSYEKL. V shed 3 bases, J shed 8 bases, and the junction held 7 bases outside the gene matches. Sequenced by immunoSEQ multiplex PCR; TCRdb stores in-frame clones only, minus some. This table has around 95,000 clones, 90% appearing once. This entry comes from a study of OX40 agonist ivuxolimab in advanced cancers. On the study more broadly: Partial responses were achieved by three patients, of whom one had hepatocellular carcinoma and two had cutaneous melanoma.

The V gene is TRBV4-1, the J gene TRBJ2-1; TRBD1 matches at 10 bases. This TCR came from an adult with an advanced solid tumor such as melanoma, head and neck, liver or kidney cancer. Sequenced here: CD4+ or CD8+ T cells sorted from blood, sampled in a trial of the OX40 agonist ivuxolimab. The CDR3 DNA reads TGCGCCAGCAGCCACCCTGGGACAGGGGCTGATGAGCAGTTCTTC. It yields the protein CASSHPGTGADEQFF.